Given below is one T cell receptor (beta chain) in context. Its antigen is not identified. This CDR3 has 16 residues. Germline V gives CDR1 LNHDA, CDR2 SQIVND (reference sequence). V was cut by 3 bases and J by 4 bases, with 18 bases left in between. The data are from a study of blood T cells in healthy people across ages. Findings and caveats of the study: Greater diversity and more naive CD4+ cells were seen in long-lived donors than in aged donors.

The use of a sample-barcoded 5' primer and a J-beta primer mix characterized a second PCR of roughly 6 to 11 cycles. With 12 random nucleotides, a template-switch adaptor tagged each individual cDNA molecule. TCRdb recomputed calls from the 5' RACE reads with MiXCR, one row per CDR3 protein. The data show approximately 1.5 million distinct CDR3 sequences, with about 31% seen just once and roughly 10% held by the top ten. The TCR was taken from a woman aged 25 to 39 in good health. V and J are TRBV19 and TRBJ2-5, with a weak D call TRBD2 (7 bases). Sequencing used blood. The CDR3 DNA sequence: TGTGCCAGTAGTATCCCTGGCGGGGGCCGTCGAGAGACCCAGTACTTC. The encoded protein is CASSIPGGGRRETQYF.